Listed here is a single T cell receptor (beta chain). This sample is part of a study of blood T cell repertoires in COVID-19. Germline lookup yields CDR1 LGHDT and CDR2 YNNKEL (reference sequence). J gave up 0 bases and V 4 bases, and 15 bases lay outside the gene matches. The CDR3 consists of 20 residues. Here immunoSEQ multiplex PCR was the method, and the copy in TCRdb shows in-frame clones only, minus some. The profile shows hundreds of thousands of clones, less than 90% of them singletons. Material: peripheral blood. The V and J genes are TRBV3-1 (or the pseudogene TRBV3-2) and TRBJ2-6, with TRBD2 identical over 7 bases. The clonotype comes from a human donor in a cohort sampled during active COVID-19. The CDR3 sequence is CASSRHQPGLLTSGANVLTF. The CDR3, as DNA: TGTGCCAGCAGCCGACACCAGCCGGGACTACTAACCTCTGGGGCCAACGTCCTGACTTTC.